This T cell receptor (beta chain) stems from a study of Graves' ophthalmopathy and Graves' hyperthyroidism. Across the whole study: Blood was drawn at initial diagnosis, before any treatment. Findings and limits, study-wide: For predicting ophthalmopathy progression, the model had approximately 70% sensitivity and 72.22% specificity. From stable hyperthyroidism, ophthalmopathy was separated by a 13-signature model with 85% to 90% sensitivity and less than 83% specificity. A majority of expanded thyroid clonotypes exceeding 0.001 frequency were likewise present in blood.

Transcripts of RNA were the source for amplifying TCR beta CDR3 regions. HTBI primers primed a first-round RT-PCR, and a second-round multiplex PCR followed. MiXCR was run by TCRdb on the multiplex PCR reads, yielding one entry per CDR3 protein. The sample has about 740,000 distinct CDR3 sequences; about 44% are singletons. This clonotype has ten or more counts. Its antigen is not identified. The CDR3 has 16 residues. CDR1 and CDR2 (germline): ENHRY, SYGVKD. Trimming shortened V by 2 bases and J by 0 bases, and 8 bases separated the two germline ends. Specimen: peripheral blood. The V call is TRBV10-3, the J call TRBJ1-6, with D possibly being TRBD1 (5 bases). This clonotype was obtained from an adult man with Graves' ophthalmopathy. The chain's CDR3 is CAISERDGSYNSPLHF. For the CDR3, the DNA is TGTGCCATCAGTGAGAGGGACGGCTCCTATAATTCACCCCTCCACTTT.